These T cell receptor beta chains were read from a single sample in a study of T-cell reconstitution after alpha-beta-depleted transplantation in children. TCRdb analysed the PCR reads with MiXCR anew, one entry per CDR3 protein. The data hold about 580,000 distinct CDR3 sequences, with roughly 30% observed a single time. The specimen comprised PBMCs, sampled before TCRalphabeta/CD19-depleted stem cell transplant. The source of these receptors is a boy in the first two years of life with Wiskott-Aldrich syndrome, due to receive a stem cell transplant. The CDR3 runs from the conserved cysteine through the conserved F or W. The order of the fields is clone size, V gene, J gene, CDR3 protein. Size tells how often a clone was seen (once, few, many) or the class of an expanded clone, and some rows leave it out.

>few|TRBV5-1|TRBJ2-5
CASSLFRGQETQYF
>-|TRBV7-9|TRBJ2-7
CATEGSAVSSYEQYF
>-|TRBV7-9|TRBJ2-1
CASSLGDRNSEQFF
>few|TRBV6-5|TRBJ2-1
CASSYLPASSYNEQFF
>few|TRBV20-1|TRBJ2-5
CSARDLKGQETQYF
>-|TRBV18|TRBJ2-3
CASSLPGTQYF
>few|TRBV5-1|TRBJ2-7
CASSWGSFNAEQYF
>-|TRBV2|TRBJ2-1
CASSEHQGESEQFF
>-|TRBV5-1|TRBJ1-1
CASSLGALNTEAFF
>few|TRBV5-1|TRBJ2-3
CASSPGLAGGPHTQYF
>many|TRBV7-2|TRBJ2-1
CASSLVAGTYNEQFF
>-|TRBV3-1|TRBJ1-2
CASNRLGTGDGGYTF
>-|TRBV5-1|TRBJ2-3
CASSSSLATDTQYF
>-|TRBV6-1|TRBJ2-3
CASTPGGFTDTQYF
>many|TRBV18|TRBJ2-5
CASSPLRETQYF
>-|TRBV11-2|TRBJ2-1
CASSPAIGTGVFGEQFF
>-|TRBV7-2|TRBJ1-5
CASSAQGVGNQPQHF
>-|TRBV20-1|TRBJ2-3
CSAKRGGSSTDTQYF
>few|TRBV5-5|TRBJ2-5
CASSSGYPTETQYF
>-|TRBV5-1|TRBJ2-1
CASSSIENEQFF
>-|TRBV4-1|TRBJ2-1
CASGKDRGAYNEQFF
>many|TRBV5-5|TRBJ2-1
CASSLEGIIYNEQFF
>-|TRBV12-3/TRBV12-4|TRBJ2-7
CASSLDPGTGSYEQYF
>few|TRBV5-1|TRBJ2-2
CASCTGQGNTGELFF
>-|TRBV7-2|TRBJ2-1
CASSLRQGVYNEQFF
>few|TRBV20-1|TRBJ2-5
CSAVDEETQYF
>few|TRBV20-1|TRBJ1-4
CSARGRNQRQALVIYNEKLFF
>-|TRBV5-1|TRBJ2-1
CASSLLTGGDDEQFF
>few|TRBV10-3|TRBJ2-1
CAISDREGSYNEQFF
>-|TRBV7-3|TRBJ2-2
CASSLTRDRDLFF
>-|TRBV9|TRBJ1-1
CASSVGAGLMNTEAFF
>-|TRBV20-1|TRBJ1-6
CSARGGRDTYSPLHF
>-|TRBV12-3/TRBV12-4|TRBJ2-1
CASSFRLAGNTEQFF
>-|TRBV7-8|TRBJ1-2
CASSLGPRQVVYGYTF
>-|TRBV5-1|TRBJ2-3
CASSLFGLAGYTDTQYF
>-|TRBV10-3|TRBJ2-6
CAIRTPTGTAGANVLTF
>once|TRBV29-1|TRBJ2-1
CSVVDISGSGNNEQFF
>-|TRBV5-1|TRBJ1-2
CASSLGGTATNYGYTF
>few|TRBV29-1|TRBJ2-5
CSVEPAGVPREPQYF
>-|TRBV7-9|TRBJ2-7
CASSVAGGPYEQYF
>-|TRBV7-6|TRBJ2-1
CASSLAKGGQALGEIYNEQFF
>-|TRBV5-6|TRBJ2-5
CASSPTGGLETQYF
>-|TRBV24-1|TRBJ2-5
CATSDAGTTKETQYF
>-|TRBV27|TRBJ2-7
CASSLFGGAHYEQYF
>-|TRBV5-1|TRBJ2-1
CASSSGTGGYNEQFF
>-|TRBV10-3|TRBJ2-7
CATETTGYEQYF